This T cell receptor beta chain emerged from a study of blood T cell repertoires in COVID-19 (dated by TCRdb to the early 2020s). Study-level background: Collaborator samples came from the United States, Italy and Spain and covered acute and convalescent phases of COVID-19. The prospective study material was composed of cDNA or gDNA derived from T cells, B-cell-depleted T cells, or PBMCs. The dataset comprised deeply sampled blood TCRbeta repertoires from subjects exposed to, actively infected with, or recovered from COVID-19. The repertoires were made available in a free public database intended to serve as a resource for research on the immune response to SARS-CoV-2. The samples were drawn from the first 160 participants of the ongoing ImmuneRACE study and from about 1,200 subjects provided by 6 global collaborators. Sample metadata almost always included a de-identified subject ID, COVID-19 status, age in years and sex. Where available, HLA class I and class II types were obtained from metadata supplied by the sample provider rather than from assay-based typing. The research as a whole found: The quantity of clinical and demographic metadata differed by source and by participant and was supplied without curation.

Each collaborating institution followed its own protocols to collect whole blood in K2EDTA tubes. For TCRbeta analysis, collaborator samples were shipped as frozen whole blood, as isolated PBMCs, or as DNA extracted from either sample type. TCRbeta CDR3 regions were amplified from genomic DNA by means of the immunoSEQ Assay, a bias-controlled multiplex PCR. For the original study's pipeline: Nucleated cell counts per sample were estimated from amplification of reference gene primers within the assay. To quantify the absolute abundance of each unique TCRbeta CDR3 rearrangement, sequence reads were collapsed and filtered. Productive Simpson clonality was computed per sample as the square root of Simpson's diversity index over productive rearrangements. This is the immuneACCESS table as TCRdb keeps it, with only in-frame sequences that have V and J called. A part of the clones is gone; compared with another copy, unresolved V genes explain less than half, and the rest is unexplained. V and J calls and clone size are as listed in that table; D and trimming were resolved from the DNA. A total of 150,000 to 200,000 clones appear in this sample, around 84% of them only once. The ten largest make up roughly a fifth of the sample.

Remarks on this clone: Which antigen it targets is not known. Base qualities are missing; no much larger clone stands one base away.

The sequenced sample was peripheral blood. This clonotype originated in a woman over 75 with acute or convalescent COVID-19.

The CDR3 sequence is CASSPGLATPNEQFF. The sequenced DNA: TGTGCCAGCAGCCCGGGACTAGCGACCCCCAATGAGCAGTTCTTC. The chain is made from TRBV9 and TRBJ2-1; 10 of the junction bases match TRBD2. V lost 4 bases and J lost 6 bases, and the count of bases not matched to a germline gene is 7. As encoded in the germline V gene, CDR1 is SGDLS while CDR2 is YYNGEE. Inclusive of the bounding cysteine and phenylalanine, the CDR3 is 15 residues long. This entry keeps only the CDR3 DNA: 45 bases, framed from base 1.